This note documents a single TCR beta chain sequence. Its matching antigen is unknown. Per sample, no less than 5 micrograms of total RNA were extracted. The sample originates from a study of blood T cells in healthy people across ages. A sample-barcoded 5' primer and a J-beta primer mix were used in a second PCR of roughly 7 to 11 cycles. One entry per CDR3 protein results from TCRdb running MiXCR on the 5' RACE reads. The repertoire holds about 1.8 million distinct CDR3 sequences, with 49% as singletons. The study, taken as a whole, reports: With unsorted PBMCs, a conclusive comparison of naive versus antigen-experienced cells was not possible.

The sequence was collected from a woman aged 40 to 49 in good health. Specimen: blood.

In DNA form, the CDR3 reads TGCGCCAGCAGCACTGGGACCGGGACAGGGGTCTCTGGGGCCAACGTCCTGACTTTC. As protein: CASSTGTGTGVSGANVLTF. The J gene is TRBJ2-6, the V gene TRBV5-1, with TRBD1 matching 10 bases. The CDR3 totals 19 residues. The V segment lost 4 bases and the J segment 0 bases; nucleotides outside the gene matches: 10. CDR1 and CDR2 (germline): SGHRS, YFSETQ.